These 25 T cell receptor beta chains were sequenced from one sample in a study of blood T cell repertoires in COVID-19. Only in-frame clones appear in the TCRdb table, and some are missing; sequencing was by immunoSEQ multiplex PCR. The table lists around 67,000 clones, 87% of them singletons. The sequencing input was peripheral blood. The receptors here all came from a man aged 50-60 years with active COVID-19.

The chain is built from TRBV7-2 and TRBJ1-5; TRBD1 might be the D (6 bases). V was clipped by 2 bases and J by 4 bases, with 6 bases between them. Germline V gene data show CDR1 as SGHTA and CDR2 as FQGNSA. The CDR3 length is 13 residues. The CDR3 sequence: CASSLRGNQPQHF. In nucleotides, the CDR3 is TGTGCCAGCAGCTTAAGGGGGAATCAGCCCCAGCATTTT.

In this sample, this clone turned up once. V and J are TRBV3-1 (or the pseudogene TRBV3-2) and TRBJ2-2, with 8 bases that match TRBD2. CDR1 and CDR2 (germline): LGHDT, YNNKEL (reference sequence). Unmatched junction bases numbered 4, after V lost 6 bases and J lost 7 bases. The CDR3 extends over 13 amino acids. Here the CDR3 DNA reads TGTGCCAGCAGTTCAACTAGCGGCGGGGAGCTGTTTTTT. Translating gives CASSSTSGGELFF.

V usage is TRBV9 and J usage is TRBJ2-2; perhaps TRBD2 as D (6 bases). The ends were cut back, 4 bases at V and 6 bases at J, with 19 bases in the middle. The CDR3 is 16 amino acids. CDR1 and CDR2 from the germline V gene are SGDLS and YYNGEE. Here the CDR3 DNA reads TGTGCCAGCAGCCGTGGTGCGGGAACGGAGGCCGGGGAGCTGTTTTTT. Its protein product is CASSRGAGTEAGELFF.

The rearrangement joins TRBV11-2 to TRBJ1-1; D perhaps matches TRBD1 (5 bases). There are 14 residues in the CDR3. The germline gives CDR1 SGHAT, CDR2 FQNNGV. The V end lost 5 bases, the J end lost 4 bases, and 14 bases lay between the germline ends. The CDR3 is CASSPQGGSTEAFF. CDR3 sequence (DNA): TGTGCCAGCAGCCCCCAGGGAGGGAGCACTGAAGCTTTCTTT. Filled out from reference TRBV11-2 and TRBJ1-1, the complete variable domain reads EAGVAQSPRYKIIEKRQSVAFWCNPISGHATLYWYQQILGQGPKLLIQFQNNGVVDDSQLPKDRFSAERLKGVDSTLKIQPAKLEDSAVYLCASSPQGGSTEAFFGQGTRLTVV.

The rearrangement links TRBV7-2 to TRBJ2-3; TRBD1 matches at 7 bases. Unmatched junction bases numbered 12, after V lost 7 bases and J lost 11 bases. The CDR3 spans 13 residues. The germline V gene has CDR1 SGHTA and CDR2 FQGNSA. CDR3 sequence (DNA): TGTGCCAGCACAGCCTCGGGACAGAAGAAGCAGTATTTT. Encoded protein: CASTASGQKKQYF.

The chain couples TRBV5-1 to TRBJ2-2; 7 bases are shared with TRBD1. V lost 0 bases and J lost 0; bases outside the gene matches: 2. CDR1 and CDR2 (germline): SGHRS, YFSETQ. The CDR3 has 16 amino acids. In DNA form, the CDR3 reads TGCGCCAGCAGCTTGGGTGGGACAGCGAACACCGGGGAGCTGTTTTTT. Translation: CASSLGGTANTGELFF. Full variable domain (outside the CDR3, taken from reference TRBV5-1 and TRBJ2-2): KAGVTQTPRYLIKTRGQQVTLSCSPISGHRSVSWYQQTPGQGLQFLFEYFSETQRNKGNFPGRFSGRQFSNSRSEMNVSTLELGDSALYLCASSLGGTANTGELFFGEGSRLTVL.

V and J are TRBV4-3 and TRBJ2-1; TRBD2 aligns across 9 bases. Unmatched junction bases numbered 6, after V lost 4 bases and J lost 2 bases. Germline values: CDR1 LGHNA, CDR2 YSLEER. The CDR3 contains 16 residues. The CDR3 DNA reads TGCGCCAGCAGCCGCCTAGCGGGAACACCCTACAATGAGCAGTTCTTC. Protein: CASSRLAGTPYNEQFF.

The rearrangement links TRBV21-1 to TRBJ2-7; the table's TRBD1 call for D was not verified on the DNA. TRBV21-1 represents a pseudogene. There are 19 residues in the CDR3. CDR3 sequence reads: CASSIHRDRGDSVTYEQYF. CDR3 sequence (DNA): TGTGCCAGCAGCATTCACCGGGACAGGGGCGATTCGGTTACTTACGAGCAGTACTTC.

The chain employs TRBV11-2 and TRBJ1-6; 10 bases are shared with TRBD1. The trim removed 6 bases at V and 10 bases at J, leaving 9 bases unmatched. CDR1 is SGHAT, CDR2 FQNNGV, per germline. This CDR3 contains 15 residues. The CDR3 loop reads CASRPPGTGDSPLHF. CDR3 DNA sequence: TGTGCCAGCAGGCCTCCGGGGACAGGGGACTCACCCCTCCACTTT.

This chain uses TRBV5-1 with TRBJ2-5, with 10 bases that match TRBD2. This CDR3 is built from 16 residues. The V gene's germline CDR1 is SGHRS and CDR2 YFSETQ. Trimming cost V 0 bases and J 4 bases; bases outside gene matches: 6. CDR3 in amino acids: CASSLDPASGRETQYF. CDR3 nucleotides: TGCGCCAGCAGCTTGGATCCGGCTAGCGGGAGAGAGACCCAGTACTTC.

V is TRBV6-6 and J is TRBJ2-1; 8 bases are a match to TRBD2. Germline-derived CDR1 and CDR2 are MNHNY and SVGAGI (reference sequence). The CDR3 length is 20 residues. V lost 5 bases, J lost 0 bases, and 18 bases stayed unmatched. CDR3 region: CASSHPAFVQRENSYNEQFF. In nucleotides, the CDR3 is TGTGCCAGCAGTCACCCTGCCTTTGTGCAGCGGGAGAACTCCTACAATGAGCAGTTCTTC.

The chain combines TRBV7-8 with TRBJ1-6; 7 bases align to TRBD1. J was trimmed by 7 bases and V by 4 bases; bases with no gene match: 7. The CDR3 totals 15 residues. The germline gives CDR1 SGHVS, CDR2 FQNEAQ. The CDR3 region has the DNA TGTGCCAGCAGCTACGAGACAGGGATGAATTCACCCCTCCACTTT. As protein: CASSYETGMNSPLHF.

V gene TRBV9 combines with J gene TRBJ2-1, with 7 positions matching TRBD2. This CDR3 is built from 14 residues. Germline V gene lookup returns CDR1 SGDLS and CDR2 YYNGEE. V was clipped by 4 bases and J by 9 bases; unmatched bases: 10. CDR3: CASSTQTQRGEQFF. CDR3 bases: TGTGCCAGCAGCACCCAAACCCAGCGGGGTGAGCAGTTCTTC.

CDR3: CASSYGGRANEQFF. CDR3 sequence (DNA): TGTGCCAGCAGTTACGGAGGGAGGGCAAATGAGCAGTTCTTC. The chain employs TRBV6-6 and TRBJ2-1; 7 positions match TRBD2. In germline, CDR1 is MNHNY, CDR2 SVGAGI (reference sequence). The CDR3 totals 14 residues. Germline trimming cut 2 bases from V and 7 bases from J; bases unmatched to any gene: 5.

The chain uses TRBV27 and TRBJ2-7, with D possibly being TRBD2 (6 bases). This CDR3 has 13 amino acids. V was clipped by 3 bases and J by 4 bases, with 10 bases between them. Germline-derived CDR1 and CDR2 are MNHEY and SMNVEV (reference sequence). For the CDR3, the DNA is TGTGCCAGCAGTTTTGACAGCGGGTACGAGCAGTACTTC. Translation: CASSFDSGYEQYF.

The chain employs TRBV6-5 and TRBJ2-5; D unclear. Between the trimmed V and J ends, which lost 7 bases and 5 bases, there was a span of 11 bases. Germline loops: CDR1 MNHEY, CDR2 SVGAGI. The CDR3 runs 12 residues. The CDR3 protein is CASKWALETQYF. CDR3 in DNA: TGTGCCAGCAAATGGGCCTTGGAGACCCAGTACTTC.

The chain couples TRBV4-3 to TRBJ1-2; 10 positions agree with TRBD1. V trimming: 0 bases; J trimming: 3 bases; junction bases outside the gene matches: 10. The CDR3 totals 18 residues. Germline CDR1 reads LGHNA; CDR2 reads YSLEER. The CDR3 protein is CASSQDTGTGVWDYGYTF. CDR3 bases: TGCGCCAGCAGCCAAGATACCGGGACAGGGGTTTGGGACTATGGCTACACCTTC.

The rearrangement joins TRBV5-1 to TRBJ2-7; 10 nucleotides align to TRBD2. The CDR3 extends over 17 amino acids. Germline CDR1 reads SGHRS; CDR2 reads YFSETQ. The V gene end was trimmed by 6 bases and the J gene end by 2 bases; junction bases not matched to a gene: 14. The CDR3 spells CASTPDHEAGGPYEQYF. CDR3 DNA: TGCGCCAGCACCCCAGACCACGAAGCGGGAGGGCCCTACGAGCAGTACTTC.

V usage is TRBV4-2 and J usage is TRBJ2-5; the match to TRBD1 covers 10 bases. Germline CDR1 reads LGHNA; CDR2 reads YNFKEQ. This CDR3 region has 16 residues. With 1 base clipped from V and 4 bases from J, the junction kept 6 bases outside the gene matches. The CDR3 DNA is TGTGCCAGCAGCCAAGCCCCGACAGGGGGCGGAGAGACCCAGTACTTC. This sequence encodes CASSQAPTGGGETQYF.

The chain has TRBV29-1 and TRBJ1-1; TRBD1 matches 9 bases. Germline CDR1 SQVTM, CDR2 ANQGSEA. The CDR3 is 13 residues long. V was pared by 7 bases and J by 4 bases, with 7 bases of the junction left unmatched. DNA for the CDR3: TGCAGCGCAGGACAGGGGTTCGGCACTGAAGCTTTCTTT. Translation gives CSAGQGFGTEAFF.

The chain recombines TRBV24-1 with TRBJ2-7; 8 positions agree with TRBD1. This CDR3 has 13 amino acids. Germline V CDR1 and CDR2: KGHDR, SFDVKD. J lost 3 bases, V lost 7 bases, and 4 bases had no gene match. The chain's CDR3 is CATSRTGHYEQYF. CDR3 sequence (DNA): TGTGCCACCAGCCGGACAGGGCACTACGAGCAGTACTTC.

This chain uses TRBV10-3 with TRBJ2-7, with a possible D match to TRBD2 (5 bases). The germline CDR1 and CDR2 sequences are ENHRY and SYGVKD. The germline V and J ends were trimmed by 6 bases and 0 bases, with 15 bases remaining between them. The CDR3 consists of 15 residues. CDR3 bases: TGTGCCATCAGCTCCCCTAGTCGGGACTCCTACGAGCAGTACTTC. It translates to CAISSPSRDSYEQYF.

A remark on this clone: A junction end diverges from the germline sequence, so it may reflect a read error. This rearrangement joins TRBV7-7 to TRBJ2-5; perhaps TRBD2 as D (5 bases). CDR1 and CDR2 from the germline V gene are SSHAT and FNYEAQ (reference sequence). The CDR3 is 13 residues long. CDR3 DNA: TGTGCTAGCAGCTTAGCGCAGCAAGAGACCCAGTACTTC. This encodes CASSLAQQETQYF.

CDR3 sequence reads: CASSLAGVEETQYF. The CDR3 DNA is TGCGCCAGCAGCTTGGCAGGGGTCGAAGAGACCCAGTACTTC. J is TRBJ2-5 and V is TRBV5-1, with TRBD1 as a possible D gene (6 bases). The CDR3 sequence is 14 residues long. V was clipped by 0 bases and J by 3 bases, with 9 bases between them. Germline V gene lookup returns CDR1 SGHRS and CDR2 YFSETQ.

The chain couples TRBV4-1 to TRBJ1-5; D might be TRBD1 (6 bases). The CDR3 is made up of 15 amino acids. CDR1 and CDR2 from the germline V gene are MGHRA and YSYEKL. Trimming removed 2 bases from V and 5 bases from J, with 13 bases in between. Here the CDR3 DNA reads TGCGCCAGCAGCCAATCTTGGGGGGGCTATCAGCCCCAGCATTTT. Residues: CASSQSWGGYQPQHF.